These 25 T cell receptor beta chains originate from one sample sequenced in a study of memory CD4+ T cells and cytomegalovirus serostatus. TCRdb keeps only in-frame clones here, not all; method: immunoSEQ multiplex PCR. The data show 40,000 or so clones, around 80% seen once. The sort gate was single viable CD3+CD4+CD8-CD45RO+ cells for memory CD4+ T cells. Specimen: memory CD4+ T cells from blood. Receptor source: an adult in good health and CMV-seronegative.

The chain uses TRBV7-2 and TRBJ1-2; D might be TRBD1 (6 bases). CDR1 is SGHTA, CDR2 FQGNSA, per germline. CDR3 length: 15 amino acids. V was clipped by 1 base and J by 4 bases, with 13 bases between them. The CDR3 nucleotides are TGTGCCAGCAGCTTAGGGCCGGCACAGGGCTATGGCTACACCTTC. This gives the protein CASSLGPAQGYGYTF.

There are a few counts of this clone. The rearrangement uses TRBV6-1 and TRBJ2-3; the match to TRBD1 covers 8 bases. This CDR3 is built from 16 residues. The V and J ends lost 3 bases and 2 bases, in that order; junction bases with no gene match: 7. Germline CDR1 MNHNS, CDR2 SASEGT. CDR3 region: CASSEGRTGITDTQYF. The CDR3 DNA sequence: TGTGCCAGCAGTGAGGGGCGGACAGGGATCACAGATACGCAGTATTTT.

The chain has TRBV27 and TRBJ2-3; D call uncertain. The CDR3 contains 16 residues. V dropped 3 bases and J dropped 0 bases, with 13 bases sitting between them. The germline V gene encodes CDR1 MNHEY and CDR2 SMNVEV (reference sequence). The CDR3 DNA reads TGTGCCAGCAGTTTTCGGCCAACGAAGAGCACAGATACGCAGTATTTT. Its protein product is CASSFRPTKSTDTQYF.

The rearrangement joins TRBV19 to TRBJ2-2; perhaps TRBD1 as D (5 bases). Germline loops: CDR1 LNHDA, CDR2 SQIVND (reference sequence). V was shortened by 6 bases and J by 7 bases, with 12 bases between the two germline ends. This CDR3 spans 13 amino acids. CDR3 in amino acids: CASREQENGELFF. CDR3 sequence (DNA): TGTGCCAGTAGAGAACAGGAAAACGGGGAGCTGTTTTTT.

V usage is TRBV28 and J usage is TRBJ2-7, with a tentative D call TRBD2 (6 bases). V shed 6 bases and J shed 0 bases, with 15 bases lying between them. Per the germline V gene, CDR1 is MDHEN and CDR2 is SYDVKM. The CDR3 length is 15 residues. The CDR3 region has the DNA TGTGCCAGCAGACTCCGGGACGGGAGCTCCTACGAGCAGTACTTC. This codes for CASRLRDGSSYEQYF. The full variable domain, its missing parts supplied by reference TRBV28 and TRBJ2-7, is DVKVTQSSRYLVKRTGEKVFLECVQDMDHENMFWYRQDPGLGLRLIYFSYDVKMKEKGDIPEGYSVSREKKERFSLILESASTNQTSMYLCASRLRDGSSYEQYFGPGTRLTVT.

The chain joins TRBV18 to TRBJ2-3; D is undetermined. V dropped 4 bases and J dropped 3 bases, with 17 bases sitting between them. Germline CDR1 is KGHSH and CDR2 is LQKENI. The CDR3 sequence is 16 residues long. Written as DNA, the CDR3 is TGTGCCAGCTCACGAGAAATATCCGACGTAACAGATACGCAGTATTTT. Its translation is CASSREISDVTDTQYF.

This clone was seen more than once but under ten times. The V gene is TRBV7-2, the J gene TRBJ2-3; weak D call: TRBD2 (6 bases). Germline CDR1 is SGHTA and CDR2 is FQGNSA. The ends were cut back, 7 bases at V and 1 base at J, with 24 bases in the middle. The CDR3 runs to 18 residues. The CDR3 coding sequence is TGTGCCAGCAATCCCTCGGGGTCCCGGGACTCTCGCACAGATACGCAGTATTTT. This sequence encodes CASNPSGSRDSRTDTQYF.

This clone was detected only a few times. The V call is TRBV2, the J call TRBJ2-5, with 7 bases fitting TRBD1. The germline V gene has CDR1 SNHLY and CDR2 FYNNEI. The CDR3 consists of 16 residues. The trim removed 4 bases at V and 4 bases at J, leaving 12 bases unmatched. This CDR3 reads CASSGTTGERGETQYF. In DNA form, the CDR3 reads TGTGCCAGCAGTGGAACCACAGGGGAGAGGGGAGAGACCCAGTACTTC.

The chain uses TRBV5-1 and TRBJ2-7; a weak D match, TRBD1 (6 bases). V was clipped by 0 bases and J by 2 bases, with 12 bases between them. Germline CDR1 and CDR2: SGHRS and YFSETQ. This CDR3 has 15 amino acids. In DNA, the CDR3 is TGCGCCAGCAGCTTGGCCTCTGGGACACCCTACGAGCAGTACTTC. This codes for CASSLASGTPYEQYF.

The chain links TRBV15 to TRBJ2-7; tentatively, D is TRBD1 or TRBD2 (6 bases each). From germline, CDR1 is LNHNV and CDR2 YYDKDF (reference sequence). This CDR3 is 14 amino acids long. V was clipped by 6 bases and J by 4 bases, with 16 bases between them. CDR3 sequence (DNA): TGTGCCACCAGAGCGTGGGGGGCTGCGTACGAGCAGTACTTC. It yields the protein CATRAWGAAYEQYF.

The chain recombines TRBV5-1 with TRBJ2-7, with a weak D call TRBD2 (6 bases). The CDR3 spans 14 residues. In germline, CDR1 is SGHRS, CDR2 YFSETQ. Trimming took 3 bases from V and 6 from J, leaving 16 bases between them. The CDR3 DNA reads TGCGCCAGCAGCTCGGGGTTTGGGGGGAGCGAGCAGTACTTC. Protein sequence: CASSSGFGGSEQYF.

This rearrangement joins TRBV7-9 to TRBJ2-2; D remains unclear. Per germline, CDR1 SEHNR and CDR2 FQNEAQ (reference sequence). The CDR3 consists of 14 residues. V dropped 0 bases and J dropped 4 bases, with 6 bases sitting between them. The CDR3 here is CASSLARGTGELFF. CDR3 DNA: TGTGCCAGCAGCTTAGCGCGTGGCACCGGGGAGCTGTTTTTT.

The V gene is TRBV5-6, the J gene TRBJ1-5, with D possibly matching TRBD1 (6 bases). V lost 4 bases to trimming and J lost 7 bases, with 15 bases between them. The CDR3 contains 14 residues. Germline CDR1 reads SGHDT; CDR2 reads YYEEEE. For the CDR3, the DNA is TGTGCCAGCAGCCGGGGGCCGCTGGTACAGCCCCAGCATTTT. This encodes CASSRGPLVQPQHF. Using reference TRBV5-6 and TRBJ1-5 for the parts outside the CDR3, the full variable domain is DAGVTQSPTHLIKTRGQQVTLRCSPKSGHDTVSWYQQALGQGPQFIFQYYEEEERQRGNFPDRFSGHQFPNYSSELNVNALLLGDSALYLCASSRGPLVQPQHFGDGTRLSIL.

V and J are TRBV5-1 and TRBJ1-2; 9 nucleotides align to TRBD1. Germline CDR1 reads SGHRS; CDR2 reads YFSETQ. The V segment lost 3 bases and the J segment 5 bases; nucleotides outside the gene matches: 2. The CDR3 loop spans 13 amino acids. DNA of the CDR3: TGCGCCAGCAGCTCGGGACAGGGTTATGGCTACACCTTC. This codes for CASSSGQGYGYTF.

The chain uses TRBV11-2 and TRBJ1-2; the D is unclear. Trimming shortened V by 1 base and J by 4 bases, and 7 bases separated the two germline ends. Germline values: CDR1 SGHAT, CDR2 FQNNGV. The CDR3 runs to 13 residues. The CDR3: CASSLVSLYGYTF. The CDR3 DNA reads as TGTGCCAGCAGCTTAGTCAGTCTCTATGGCTACACCTTC.

This clone was counted a few times. This chain links TRBV5-4 with TRBJ2-7; D unclear. There are 13 residues in the CDR3. V lost 5 bases, J lost 2 bases, and 11 bases lay in between. CDR1 is SGHNT and CDR2 is YYREEE in the germline V gene (reference sequence). As DNA, the CDR3 is TGTGCCAGCAGAAATGACATCACCTACGAGCAGTACTTC. Amino acids: CASRNDITYEQYF. Combining the CDR3 with reference TRBV5-4 and TRBJ2-7 gives the whole variable domain ETGVTQSPTHLIKTRGQQVTLRCSSQSGHNTVSWYQQALGQGPQFIFQYYREEENGRGNFPPRFSGLQFPNYSSELNVNALELDDSALYLCASRNDITYEQYFGPGTRLTVT.

The chain employs TRBV2 and TRBJ2-7; D is ambiguous. The CDR3 totals 12 residues. V gave up 2 bases and J gave up 4 bases, with 6 bases separating them. Germline V lookup: CDR1 SNHLY, CDR2 FYNNEI. CDR3 sequence: CASSETDYEQYF. CDR3 nucleotides: TGTGCCAGCAGTGAAACAGATTACGAGCAGTACTTC.

This rearrangement joins TRBV5-5 to TRBJ2-3, with 10 bases that match TRBD2. Looked up from germline, CDR1 is SGHKS and CDR2 is YYEKEE (reference sequence). Trimming took 0 bases from V and 0 from J; bases not matched to a gene: 7. There are 18 residues in the CDR3. The CDR3 sequence: CASSLVLSGGFSTDTQYF. The CDR3 bases are TGTGCCAGCAGCTTGGTGCTTAGCGGGGGGTTTAGCACAGATACGCAGTATTTT.

V and J are TRBV6-1 and TRBJ1-1; 7 nucleotides line up with TRBD1. The CDR3 has 13 amino acids. Trimming took 6 bases from V and 3 from J; bases not matched to a gene: 4. Per the germline V gene, CDR1 is MNHNS and CDR2 is SASEGT. This chain's CDR3 is CASRVDRDTEAFF. CDR3 coding DNA: TGTGCCAGCAGAGTCGACAGGGACACTGAAGCTTTCTTT.

This clone was detected once. This chain joins TRBV11-2 and TRBJ2-7; D gene unclear. The CDR3 spans 13 residues. Germline V gives CDR1 SGHAT, CDR2 FQNNGV. V was clipped by 5 bases and J by 7 bases, with 15 bases between them. For the CDR3, the DNA is TGTGCCAGCAGCATCCGACCATTGGGGGAGCAGTACTTC. Protein: CASSIRPLGEQYF. Combining the CDR3 with reference TRBV11-2 and TRBJ2-7 gives the whole variable domain EAGVAQSPRYKIIEKRQSVAFWCNPISGHATLYWYQQILGQGPKLLIQFQNNGVVDDSQLPKDRFSAERLKGVDSTLKIQPAKLEDSAVYLCASSIRPLGEQYFGPGTRLTVT.

V is TRBV5-1 and J is TRBJ1-4; D perhaps matches TRBD1 (5 bases). Trimming left V 5 bases short and J 8 bases short, with 13 bases between. The germline gives CDR1 SGHRS, CDR2 YFSETQ. The length of the CDR3 is 13 residues. CDR3: CASRQGSGEKLFF. The CDR3 region has the DNA TGCGCCAGCAGGCAGGGCAGTGGGGAAAAACTGTTTTTT.

This clone was observed a handful of times. The rearrangement uses TRBV12-5 and TRBJ1-1, with D possibly being TRBD1 (6 bases). Germline values: CDR1 LGHNT, CDR2 FRNRAP. CDR3 length: 12 amino acids. V was trimmed by 6 bases and J by 4 bases, leaving 9 bases between them. This chain's CDR3 is CASGQGGTEAFF. The CDR3 coding sequence is TGTGCTAGTGGCCAAGGGGGCACTGAAGCTTTCTTT.

The J gene is TRBJ2-7, the V gene TRBV2; either TRBD1 or TRBD2 may supply D (5 bases each). V shed 6 bases and J shed 3 bases, with 21 bases lying between them. The germline gives CDR1 SNHLY, CDR2 FYNNEI. This CDR3 comprises 16 residues. The CDR3 loop reads CASSSKVGVVDYEQYF. The CDR3 DNA reads TGTGCCAGCAGCAGCAAAGTGGGGGTCGTCGACTACGAGCAGTACTTC.

V is TRBV5-8 and J is TRBJ1-4; a weak D match, TRBD1 (6 bases). CDR3 size: 17 residues. CDR1 SGHTS and CDR2 YDEGEE come from the germline V gene. V shed 1 base and J shed 4 bases, with 17 bases lying between them. In DNA form, the CDR3 reads TGTGCCAGCAGCTTGAATACCTGGGGGCCGCTTAATGAAAAACTGTTTTTT. This sequence encodes CASSLNTWGPLNEKLFF.

The CDR3 region is CSVEPGLYTEAFF. The CDR3 DNA sequence: TGCAGCGTTGAACCAGGCCTCTACACTGAAGCTTTCTTT. The chain couples TRBV29-1 to TRBJ1-1; no clear D. This CDR3 is 13 amino acids long. Germline lookup yields CDR1 SQVTM and CDR2 ANQGSEA. V was pared by 2 bases and J by 3 bases, with 10 bases between.